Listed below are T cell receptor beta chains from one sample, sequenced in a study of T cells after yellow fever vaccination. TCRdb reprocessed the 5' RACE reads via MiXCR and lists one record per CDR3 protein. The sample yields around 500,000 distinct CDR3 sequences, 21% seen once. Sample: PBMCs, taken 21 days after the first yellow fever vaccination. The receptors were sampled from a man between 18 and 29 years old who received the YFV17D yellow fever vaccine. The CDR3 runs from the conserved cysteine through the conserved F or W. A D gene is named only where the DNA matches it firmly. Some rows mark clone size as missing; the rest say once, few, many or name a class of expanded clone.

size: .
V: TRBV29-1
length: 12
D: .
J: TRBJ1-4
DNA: TGCAGCGCGGTTATGGAGAATGAAAAACTGTTTTTT
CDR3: CSAVMENEKLFF

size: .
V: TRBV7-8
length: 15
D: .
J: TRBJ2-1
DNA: TGTGCCAGCAGCTCCTCCAGGGGGGGTTACAATGAGCAGTTCTTC
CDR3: CASSSSRGGYNEQFF

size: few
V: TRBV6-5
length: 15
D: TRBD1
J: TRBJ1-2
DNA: TGTGCCAGCAGTTCTTCCGGGACAGGAAACTATGGCTACACCTTC
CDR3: CASSSSGTGNYGYTF

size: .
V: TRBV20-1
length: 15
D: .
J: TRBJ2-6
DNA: TGCAGTGCTTCCCCGGGAGTCTCTGGGGCCAACGTCCTGACTTTC
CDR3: CSASPGVSGANVLTF

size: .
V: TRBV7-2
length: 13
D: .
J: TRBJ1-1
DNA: TGTGCCAGCAGCCTGCCGCCTAACACTGAAGCTTTCTTT
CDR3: CASSLPPNTEAFF

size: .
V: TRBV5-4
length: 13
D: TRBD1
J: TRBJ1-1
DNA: TGTGCCAGCAGATCCGGGACAGGGGGTGAAGCTTTCTTT
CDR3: CASRSGTGGEAFF

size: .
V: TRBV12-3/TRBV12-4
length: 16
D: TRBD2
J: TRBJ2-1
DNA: TGTGCCAGCAGAGCCCGGGGGGAGAGCTCCTACAATGAGCAGTTCTTC
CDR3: CASRARGESSYNEQFF

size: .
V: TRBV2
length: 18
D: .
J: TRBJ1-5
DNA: TGTGCCTGCAGTTTAGATAGCAGACAGCCAGATCCCAATCAGCCCCAGCATTTT
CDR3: CACSLDSRQPDPNQPQHF

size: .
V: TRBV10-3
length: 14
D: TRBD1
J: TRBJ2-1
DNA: TGTGCCATCGCTGTGGACAGGGGTTACAATGAGCAGTTCTTC
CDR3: CAIAVDRGYNEQFF

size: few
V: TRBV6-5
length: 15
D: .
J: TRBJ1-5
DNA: TGTGCCAGCAGTTACTACAGTGGGAGCAATCAGCCCCAGCATTTT
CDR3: CASSYYSGSNQPQHF

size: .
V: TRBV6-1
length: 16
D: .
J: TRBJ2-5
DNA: TGTGCCAGCAGCCGAGGGCCCAGGGTGGGGGTAGAGACCCAGTACTTC
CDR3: CASSRGPRVGVETQYF

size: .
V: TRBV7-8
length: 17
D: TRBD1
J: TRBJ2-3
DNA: TGTGCCAGCAGCTTAACCCGGACAGGGAGGAGCACAGATACGCAGTATTTT
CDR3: CASSLTRTGRSTDTQYF

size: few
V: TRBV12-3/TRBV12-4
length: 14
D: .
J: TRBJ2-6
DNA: TGTGCCAGCAGTTTTTGGACTGGGGCCAACGTCCTGACTTTC
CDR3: CASSFWTGANVLTF

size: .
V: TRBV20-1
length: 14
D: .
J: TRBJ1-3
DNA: TGCAGTGCGTTGGGACCGACCTCTGGAAACACCATATATTTT
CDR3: CSALGPTSGNTIYF

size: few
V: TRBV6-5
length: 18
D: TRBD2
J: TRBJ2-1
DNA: TGTGCCAGCAGTTACTTGGGACTAGCGGGTCCAACCCTCAATGAGCAGTTCTTC
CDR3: CASSYLGLAGPTLNEQFF

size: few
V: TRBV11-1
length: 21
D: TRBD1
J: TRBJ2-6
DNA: TGTGCCAGCAGCCTGGGAGCTATTACCGGGACAGTAGGAGGTGGGGCCAACGTCCTGACTTTC
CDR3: CASSLGAITGTVGGGANVLTF

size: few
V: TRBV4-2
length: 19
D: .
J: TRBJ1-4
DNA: TGTGCCAGCAGCCAAGATCTAGGACGCTGGGGAACAACTAATGAAAAACTGTTTTTT
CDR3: CASSQDLGRWGTTNEKLFF

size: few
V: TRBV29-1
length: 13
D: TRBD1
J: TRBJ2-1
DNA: TGCAGCTCACGACAGGGCGGTTACAATGAGCAGTTCTTC
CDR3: CSSRQGGYNEQFF

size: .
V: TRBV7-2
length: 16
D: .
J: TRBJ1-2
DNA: TGTGCCAGCAGCGTTAGACAGCCAGGTTATAACTATGGCTACACCTTC
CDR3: CASSVRQPGYNYGYTF

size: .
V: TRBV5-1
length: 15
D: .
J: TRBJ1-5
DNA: TGCGCCAGCAGCTTGGCCCCGGCGGGGGGTCAGCCCCAGCATTTT
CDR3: CASSLAPAGGQPQHF

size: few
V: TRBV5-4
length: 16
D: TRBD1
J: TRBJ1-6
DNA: TGTGCCAGCAGCTCTCCAGGACAGGGATTAAATTCACCCCTCCACTTT
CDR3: CASSSPGQGLNSPLHF

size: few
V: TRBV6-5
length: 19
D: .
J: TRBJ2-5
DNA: TGTGCCAGCAGTTACGACCGGAGACAACAGGGAAGGAGTCAAGAGACCCAGTACTTC
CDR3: CASSYDRRQQGRSQETQYF

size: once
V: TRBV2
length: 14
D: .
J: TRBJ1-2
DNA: TGTGCCAGCAGTCCCCTTGGGACAAGCTATGGCTACACCTTC
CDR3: CASSPLGTSYGYTF

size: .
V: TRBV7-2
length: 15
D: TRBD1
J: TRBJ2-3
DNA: TGTGCCAGCAGCCGTCAGACAGGGATCGCAGATACGCAGTATTTT
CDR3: CASSRQTGIADTQYF

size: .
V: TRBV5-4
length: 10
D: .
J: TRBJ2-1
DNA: TGTGCCAGCACCCTGGTTGAGCAGTTCTTC
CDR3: CASTLVEQFF

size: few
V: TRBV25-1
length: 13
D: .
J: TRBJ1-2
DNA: TGTGCCAGCAGTGAGACACTTTACTATGGCTACACCTTC
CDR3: CASSETLYYGYTF

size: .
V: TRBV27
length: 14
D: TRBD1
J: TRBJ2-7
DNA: TGTGCCAGCAGCCGGGACAGGGGGGACTACGAGCAGTACTTC
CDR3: CASSRDRGDYEQYF

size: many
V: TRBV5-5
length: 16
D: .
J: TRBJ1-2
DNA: TGTGCCAGCAGCTTGTCCGAGCCGCTGGGTAACTATGGCTACACCTTC
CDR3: CASSLSEPLGNYGYTF

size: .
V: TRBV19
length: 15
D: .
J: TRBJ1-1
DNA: TGTGCCAGTAGTCCTTTCTCCGGAGGGACCTCTGAAGCTTTCTTT
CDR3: CASSPFSGGTSEAFF

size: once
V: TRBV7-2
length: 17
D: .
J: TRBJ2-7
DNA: TGTGCCAGCAGCTCAGTGGAACGGGACCCCCTTACCTACGAGCAGTACTTC
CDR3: CASSSVERDPLTYEQYF

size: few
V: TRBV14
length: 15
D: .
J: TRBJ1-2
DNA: TGTGCCAGCAGCCTTTCCTCGGGGATGGCCTATGGCTACACCTTC
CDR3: CASSLSSGMAYGYTF

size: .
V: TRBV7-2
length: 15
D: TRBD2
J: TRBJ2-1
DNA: TGTGCCAGCAGCTCGAATATAGCGGGGGGGCTTGAGCAGTTCTTC
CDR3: CASSSNIAGGLEQFF

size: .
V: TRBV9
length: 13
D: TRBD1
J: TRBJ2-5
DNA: TGTGCCAGCAGCGTAGATGAGGGGGCAACCCAGTACTTC
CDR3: CASSVDEGATQYF

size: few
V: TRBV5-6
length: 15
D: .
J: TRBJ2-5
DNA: TGTGCCAGCAGGCCCGAGGTAGCGGAGCAAGAGACCCAGTACTTC
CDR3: CASRPEVAEQETQYF

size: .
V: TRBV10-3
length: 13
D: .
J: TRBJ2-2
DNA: TGTGCCATCAGTGCTTTGAACACCGGGGAGCTGTTTTTT
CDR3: CAISALNTGELFF

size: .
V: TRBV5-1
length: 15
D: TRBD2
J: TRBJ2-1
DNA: TGCGCCAGCAGCTTTCTAGCGGGGGATTCGAATGAGCAGTTCTTC
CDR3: CASSFLAGDSNEQFF

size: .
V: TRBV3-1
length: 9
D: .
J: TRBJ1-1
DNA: TGTGCCAGCAAGAGCGAAGCTTTCTTT
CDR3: CASKSEAFF

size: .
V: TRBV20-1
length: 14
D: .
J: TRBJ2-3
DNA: TGCAGTGCTACCCGCGGGGGCTGGACAGATACGCAGTATTTT
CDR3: CSATRGGWTDTQYF

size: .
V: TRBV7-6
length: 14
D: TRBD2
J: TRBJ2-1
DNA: TGTGCCAGCACTCCCTCGGGGGGGGTCAATGAGCAGTTCTTC
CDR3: CASTPSGGVNEQFF